This T cell receptor beta chain is drawn from a study of cytomegalovirus exposure and HLA in healthy donors. V shed 5 bases and J 2 bases; nucleotides not matched to a gene: 6. The germline V gene encodes CDR1 SGHAT and CDR2 FQNNGV. The CDR3 totals 14 residues. This clone was seen a single time. Its antigen remains unknown. PCR amplification relied on 60 Vbeta primers (plus 13 Jbeta primers). Original handling: Counted up in a later analysis, unique TCR beta chains came to about 80 million, with about 9.9 million shared. Assay: immunoSEQ multiplex PCR; the TCRdb copy retains only in-frame clones and omits some. V and J calls and clone size are as listed in that table; D and trimming were resolved from the DNA. The sample carries approximately 260,000 clones, roughly 91% recorded once. Study-level points and caveats: According to a later analysis, donors in an Asian-associated ancestry cluster reportedly had fewer N-insertions than the roughly 670-donor mean. Presence/absence analyses took donor sequencing depth as roughly uniform.

This chain joins TRBV11-2 and TRBJ2-7; 7 bases line up with TRBD1. The sequenced material came from PBMCs. The sequence was obtained from a girl aged 2-9 years in good health and CMV-seronegative. The CDR3 nucleotides read TGTGCCAGCAGCCCCACAGGGGTAACCTACGAGCAGTACTTC. This codes for CASSPTGVTYEQYF.